Following are 14 T cell receptor beta chains from one sample sequenced in a study of regulatory T cells in long-lasting Graves disease. The authors built TCR beta libraries using iRepertoire HTBI primers and Arm-PCR of CDR3 regions. In TCRdb, the multiplex PCR reads were re-called with MiXCR into one record per CDR3 protein. Among about 400,000 distinct CDR3 sequences, around 20% were seen once, and the ten largest hold roughly 20%. As to time point: persistent/refractory GD, antithyroid drugs over 5 years with positive TRAb. Extracted RNA from PBMCs served as the source of the TCR library. Sequences were derived from peripheral blood mononuclear cells (PBMCs), sampled when the disease was refractory, from a patient treated with antithyroid drugs. Receptors originate from a female donor with Graves disease.

This clonotype was found many times. The rearrangement links TRBV11-2 to TRBJ2-7; 8 bases map to TRBD1. V was clipped by 1 base and J by 12 bases; unmatched bases: 2. Germline V CDR1 and CDR2: SGHAT, FQNNGV. CDR3 length equals 11 residues. For the CDR3, the DNA is TGTGCCAGCAGCTTAGCCGGACAGGGGTACTTC. This gives the protein CASSLAGQGYF.

Notes on this clonotype: Since a much larger clone is just one base distant, this may be a read error. Without the conserved terminal phenylalanine or tryptophan, this CDR3 likely stems from a read error. The J gene is TRBJ2-5, the V gene TRBV7-2; D unclear. The length of the CDR3 is 16 residues. Germline CDR1 is SGHTA and CDR2 is FQGNSA. V dropped 1 base and J dropped 1 base, with 13 bases sitting between them. The DNA for the CDR3 is TGTGCCAGCAGCTTAGTATCACAAACGTCCCAAGAGACCCAGTACCTC. This codes for CASSLVSQTSQETQYL.

This clonotype was counted at least ten times. V and J are TRBV28 and TRBJ2-7; 10 bases are shared with TRBD1. The germline V gene encodes CDR1 MDHEN and CDR2 SYDVKM. This CDR3 is built from 16 residues. The J segment lost 1 base and the V segment lost 6 bases, leaving 9 bases of the junction unmatched. The chain's CDR3 is CASRGMGQGPSYEQYF. The CDR3 nucleotides read TGTGCCAGCAGGGGGATGGGACAGGGGCCTTCCTACGAGCAGTACTTC.

The chain joins TRBV5-1 to TRBJ1-1; weak D call: TRBD1 (5 bases). Germline values: CDR1 SGHRS, CDR2 YFSETQ. The CDR3 extends over 14 amino acids. Trimming took 2 bases from V and 2 from J, leaving 10 bases between them. The CDR3 loop reads CASSLQASNTEAFF. CDR3 DNA: TGCGCCAGCAGCTTACAGGCGAGTAACACTGAAGCTTTCTTT.

The V and J genes are TRBV20-1 and TRBJ1-6, with D possibly being TRBD1 (6 bases). V gave up 8 bases and J gave up 7 bases, with 15 bases separating them. This CDR3 region has 13 residues. In germline, CDR1 is DFQATT, CDR2 SNEGSKA (reference sequence). DNA for the CDR3: TGCAGTCTAACACCCCAGGGGAATTCACCCCTCCACTTT. Translating gives CSLTPQGNSPLHF.

The V and J genes are TRBV20-1 and TRBJ2-7; 8 bases map to TRBD2. Germline CDR1 is DFQATT and CDR2 is SNEGSKA (reference sequence). The CDR3 runs to 14 residues. The ends lost 3 bases at V and 2 bases at J; junction bases unmatched: 6. This CDR3 reads CSARGGRLTYEQYF. In nucleotides, the CDR3 is TGCAGTGCTAGGGGCGGGAGGCTCACCTACGAGCAGTACTTC.

This chain links TRBV6-1 with TRBJ2-2, with D maybe TRBD1 (6 bases). The germline CDR1 and CDR2 sequences are MNHNS and SASEGT. V lost 8 bases to trimming and J lost 7 bases, with 14 bases between them. The CDR3 extends over 13 amino acids. DNA for the CDR3: TGTGCCAGCCCCAGGGGTGTTGGCGGGGAGCTGTTTTTT. This sequence encodes CASPRGVGGELFF.

This clonotype was observed at least ten times. The rearrangement uses TRBV2 and TRBJ2-5, with a possible D match to TRBD1 (6 bases). The CDR3 runs 17 residues. The ends were cut back, 5 bases at V and 4 bases at J, with 23 bases in the middle. Germline V gene sequence: CDR1 SNHLY, CDR2 FYNNEI. The CDR3: CASSRTMGAVETETQYF. Here the CDR3 DNA reads TGTGCCAGCAGTAGAACAATGGGGGCGGTGGAAACAGAGACCCAGTACTTC.

This clonotype occurred many times. The gene calls are TRBV29-1 and TRBJ1-2; D remains unclear. Germline CDR1 SQVTM, CDR2 ANQGSEA. The CDR3 extends over 14 amino acids. With 5 bases removed from V and 2 bases from J, the gap between germline ends came to 15 bases. DNA for the CDR3: TGCAGCGTTACCCAAAGACTTGGGAACTATGGCTACACCTTC. It translates to CSVTQRLGNYGYTF.

V usage is TRBV7-9 and J usage is TRBJ2-7; TRBD1 is a possible D gene (6 bases). This CDR3 region has 15 residues. The ends were cut back, 1 base at V and 3 bases at J, with 13 bases in the middle. CDR1 and CDR2 from the germline V gene are SEHNR and FQNEAQ (reference sequence). CDR3 nucleotides: TGTGCCAGCAGCTTAGTAGGGGGAACTGGCTACGAGCAGTACTTC. Encoded protein: CASSLVGGTGYEQYF.

This clonotype has a handful of counts. This chain uses TRBV4-3 with TRBJ1-6; D is uncertain. The germline V and J ends were trimmed by 0 bases and 9 bases, with 15 bases remaining between them. Germline CDR1 is LGHNA and CDR2 is YSLEER. The CDR3 covers 16 residues. The CDR3, as DNA: TGCGCCAGCAGCCAAGATATCGGGAGTCGGGGTTCACCCCTCCACTTT. This translates into CASSQDIGSRGSPLHF.

The chain carries TRBV5-1 and TRBJ1-1, with TRBD1 as a possible D gene (5 bases). The CDR3 has 14 amino acids. Trimming took 4 bases from V and 0 from J, leaving 10 bases between them. CDR1 and CDR2 from the germline V gene are SGHRS and YFSETQ. The CDR3 DNA follows: TGCGCCAGCAGCGGGGGACTCCTGAACACTGAAGCTTTCTTT. Its translation is CASSGGLLNTEAFF. Full variable domain (rest looked up from reference TRBV5-1 and TRBJ1-1): KAGVTQTPRYLIKTRGQQVTLSCSPISGHRSVSWYQQTPGQGLQFLFEYFSETQRNKGNFPGRFSGRQFSNSRSEMNVSTLELGDSALYLCASSGGLLNTEAFFGQGTRLTVV.

CDR3: CASSLTGGDAFF. DNA for the CDR3: TGTGCCAGCAGTTTAACAGGGGGAGACGCTTTCTTT. The chain couples TRBV27 to TRBJ1-1; TRBD1 matches at 8 bases. Germline V CDR1 and CDR2: MNHEY, SMNVEV (reference sequence). J gave up 11 bases and V 2 bases, and 4 bases lay outside the gene matches. The CDR3 length is 12 residues.

The chain has TRBV12-3 or TRBV12-4 and TRBJ2-3; possible D gene TRBD2, 5 bases. The CDR3 loop spans 16 amino acids. The germline V and J ends were trimmed by 1 base and 3 bases, with 14 bases remaining between them. CDR3: CASSLGGRLWTDTQYF. CDR3 bases: TGTGCCAGCAGTTTAGGAGGGCGGTTGTGGACAGATACGCAGTATTTT.